The text below deals with one T cell receptor (beta chain). This specimen belongs to a study of blood T cell repertoires in COVID-19. Study at large: COVID-19 samples, acute and convalescent, were from the United States, Italy and Spain.

Per germline, CDR1 MNHNY and CDR2 SVGAGI (reference sequence). V lost 7 bases, J lost 5 bases, and 10 bases stayed unmatched. This CDR3 is 15 amino acids long. Authors' data handling: Amplification from reference gene primers served as the basis for estimated nucleated cell counts. The method was immunoSEQ multiplex PCR; TCRdb's version includes in-frame clones alone and lacks a portion of them. D and trimming were read from the DNA, whereas the V and J calls and clone size are those reported in that table. The table has tens of thousands of clones, more than 70% seen once. The sequenced sample was peripheral blood. This clonotype was sampled from a human donor with acute or convalescent COVID-19. The donor label of this sample is uncertain. V usage is TRBV6-6 and J usage is TRBJ2-2; 7 bases fit TRBD1. CDR3: CASTPTGKETGELFF. The DNA for the CDR3 is TGTGCCAGCACCCCGACAGGGAAAGAGACCGGGGAGCTGTTTTTT.